The sequence of this T cell receptor beta chain was determined in a study of OX40 agonist ivuxolimab in advanced cancers. Study background: Every 2 weeks, ivuxolimab was infused into the patients intravenously at between 0.01 and 10 mg/kg. Every patient in dose escalation had hepatocellular carcinoma, melanoma, renal cell or head and neck cancer. Participants, 82.7% male, averaged approximately 56 years of age, ranging from about 20 to 80.

Trimming took off 2 bases at V and 6 bases at J, with 7 bases between the two ends. Germline CDR1 MNHEY, CDR2 SVGAGI. This CDR3 has 13 amino acids. Sequenced by immunoSEQ multiplex PCR; TCRdb stores in-frame clones only, minus some. The top ten clones hold 26% of a sample with about 13,000 clones, 65% to 70% of them seen once. Sampling of blood occurred at baseline, cycle 4 day 1, and cycle 7 day 1. This TCR derives from an adult with an advanced solid tumor such as melanoma, head and neck, liver or kidney cancer. The genes are TRBV6-5 and TRBJ2-2; D is perhaps TRBD2 (5 bases). The sequencing used CD4+ or CD8+ T cells sorted from blood, collected in a trial of the OX40 agonist ivuxolimab. The CDR3 DNA follows: TGTGCCAGCAGTTACCGGGGATCCGGGGAGCTGTTTTTT. It encodes CASSYRGSGELFF.